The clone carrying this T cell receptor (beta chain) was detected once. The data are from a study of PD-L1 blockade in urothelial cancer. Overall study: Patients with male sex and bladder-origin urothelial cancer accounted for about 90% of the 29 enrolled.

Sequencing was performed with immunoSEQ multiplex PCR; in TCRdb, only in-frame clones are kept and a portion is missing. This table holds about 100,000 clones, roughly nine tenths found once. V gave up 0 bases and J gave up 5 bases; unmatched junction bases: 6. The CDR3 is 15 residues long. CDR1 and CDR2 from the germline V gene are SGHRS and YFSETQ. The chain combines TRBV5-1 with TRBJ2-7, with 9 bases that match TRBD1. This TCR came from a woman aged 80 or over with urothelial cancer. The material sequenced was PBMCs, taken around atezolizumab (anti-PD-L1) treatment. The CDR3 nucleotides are TGCGCCAGCAGCTTGGGGGGACAGGGAAATCACGAGCAGTACTTC. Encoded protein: CASSLGGQGNHEQYF. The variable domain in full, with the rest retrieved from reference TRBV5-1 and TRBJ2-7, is KAGVTQTPRYLIKTRGQQVTLSCSPISGHRSVSWYQQTPGQGLQFLFEYFSETQRNKGNFPGRFSGRQFSNSRSEMNVSTLELGDSALYLCASSLGGQGNHEQYFGPGTRLTVT.